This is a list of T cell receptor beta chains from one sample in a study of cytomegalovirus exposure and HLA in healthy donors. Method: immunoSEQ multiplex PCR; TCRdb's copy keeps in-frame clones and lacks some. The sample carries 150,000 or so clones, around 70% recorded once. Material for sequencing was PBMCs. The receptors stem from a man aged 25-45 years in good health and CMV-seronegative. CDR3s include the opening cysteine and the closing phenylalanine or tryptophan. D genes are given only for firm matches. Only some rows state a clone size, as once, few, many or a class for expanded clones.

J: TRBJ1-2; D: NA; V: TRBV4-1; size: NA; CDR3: CASSQDLAANYGYPF; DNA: TGCGCCAGCAGCCAAGATTTGGCAGCAAACTATGGCTACCCCTTC
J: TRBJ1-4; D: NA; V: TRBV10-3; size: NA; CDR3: CAISEARDEKLFF; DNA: TGTGCCATCAGTGAGGCCAGGGATGAAAAACTGTTTTTT
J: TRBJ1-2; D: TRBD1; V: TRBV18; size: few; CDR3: CASSPQTGGGVVTF; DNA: TGTGCCAGCTCACCCCAAACAGGGGGAGGAGTAGTTACCTTC
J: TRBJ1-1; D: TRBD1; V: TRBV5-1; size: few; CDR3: CASSSSRTGKDTEAFF; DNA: TGCGCCAGCAGCTCGTCACGGACAGGGAAAGACACTGAAGCTTTCTTT
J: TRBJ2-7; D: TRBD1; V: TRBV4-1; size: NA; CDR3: CASSQGPGTGKTYEQYF; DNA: TGCGCCAGCAGCCAAGGTCCCGGGACAGGGAAGACCTACGAGCAGTACTTC
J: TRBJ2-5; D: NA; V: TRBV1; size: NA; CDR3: CTSWGTRVVGFQETQYF; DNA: TGCACCAGCTGGGGGACTAGAGTCGTTGGGTTCCAAGAGACCCAGTACTTC
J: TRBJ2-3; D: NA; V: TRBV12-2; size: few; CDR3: CASRSHRDIHTDTQYF; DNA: TGTGCAAGTCGCTCTCACCGGGACATCCACACAGATACGCAGTATTTT
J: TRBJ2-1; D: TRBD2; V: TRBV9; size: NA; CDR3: CASSVIAGGRYNEQFF; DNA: TGTGCCAGCAGCGTTATAGCGGGGGGGAGATACAATGAGCAGTTCTTC
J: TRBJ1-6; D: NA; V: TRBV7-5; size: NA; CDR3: CVRSLDKGALHF; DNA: TGTGTCAGAAGCCTAGATAAGGGAGCCCTCCACTTT
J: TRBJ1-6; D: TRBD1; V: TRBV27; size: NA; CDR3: CASRKDRAHNSPLHF; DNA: TGTGCCAGCAGGAAAGACAGGGCCCATAATTCACCCCTCCACTTT
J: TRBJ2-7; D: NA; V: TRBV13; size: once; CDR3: CASSLGYPQGTEQYF; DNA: TGTGCCAGCAGCTTAGGCTACCCCCAGGGGACCGAGCAGTACTTC
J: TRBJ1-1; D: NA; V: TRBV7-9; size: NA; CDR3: CASSPPWGGSDDTEAFF; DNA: TGTGCCAGCAGCCCACCCTGGGGGGGGTCCGACGACACTGAAGCTTTCTTT
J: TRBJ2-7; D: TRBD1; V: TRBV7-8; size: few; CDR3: CASSSGTAYSYEQYF; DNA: TGTGCCAGCAGCTCAGGGACAGCTTACTCCTACGAGCAGTACTTC
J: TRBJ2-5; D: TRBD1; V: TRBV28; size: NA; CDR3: CASSVLQGEPETQYF; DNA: TGTGCCAGCAGTGTATTACAGGGGGAACCAGAGACCCAGTACTTC
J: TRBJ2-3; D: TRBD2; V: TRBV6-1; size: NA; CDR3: CASSLGLALGAQYF; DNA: TGTGCCAGCAGCCTGGGACTAGCACTGGGCGCGCAGTATTTT
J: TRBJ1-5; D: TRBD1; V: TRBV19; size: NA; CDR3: CASTGQTSNQPQHF; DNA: TGTGCCAGCACGGGACAGACGAGTAATCAGCCCCAGCATTTT
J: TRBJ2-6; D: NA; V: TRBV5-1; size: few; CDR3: CASSLGARISGANVLTF; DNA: TGCGCCAGCAGCTTGGGTGCCAGGATTTCTGGGGCCAACGTCCTGACTTTC
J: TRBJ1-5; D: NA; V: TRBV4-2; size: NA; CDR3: CASSTQGGRGNQPQHF; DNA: TGTGCCAGCAGCACCCAAGGAGGACGCGGCAATCAGCCCCAGCATTTT
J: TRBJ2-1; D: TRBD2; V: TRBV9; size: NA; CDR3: CASSVVVGTSGGFSSYNEQFF; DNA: TGTGCCAGCAGCGTAGTGGTCGGGACTAGCGGGGGTTTTAGCTCCTACAATGAGCAGTTCTTC
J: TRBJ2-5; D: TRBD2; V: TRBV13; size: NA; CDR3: CASSLASGATQYF; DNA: TGTGCCAGCAGCTTGGCTAGCGGGGCGACCCAGTACTTC
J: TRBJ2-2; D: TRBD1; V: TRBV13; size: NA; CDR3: CASSARQGANTGELFF; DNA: TGTGCCAGCAGCGCCCGACAGGGGGCGAACACCGGGGAGCTGTTTTTT
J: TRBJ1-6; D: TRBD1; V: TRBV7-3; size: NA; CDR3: CASSLTGDSPLHF; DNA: TGTGCCAGCAGCTTGACAGGGGATTCACCCCTCCACTTT
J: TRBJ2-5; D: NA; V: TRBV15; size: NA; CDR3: CATSSFRDQETQYF; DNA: TGTGCCACCAGCAGCTTCCGGGACCAAGAGACCCAGTACTTC
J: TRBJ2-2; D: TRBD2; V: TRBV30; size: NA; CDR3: CAGPSGGNTGELFF; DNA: TGTGCCGGGCCGAGCGGGGGTAACACCGGGGAGCTGTTTTTT
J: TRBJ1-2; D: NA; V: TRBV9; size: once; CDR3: CASSVGGGGYGYTF; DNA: TGTGCCAGCAGCGTAGGGGGCGGTGGTTATGGCTACACCTTC
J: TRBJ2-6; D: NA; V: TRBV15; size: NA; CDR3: CATSRDGPGSGANVLTF; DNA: TGTGCCACCAGCAGAGATGGGCCGGGGTCTGGGGCCAACGTCCTGACTTTC
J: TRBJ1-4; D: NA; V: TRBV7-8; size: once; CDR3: CASSPRTDPTNEKLFF; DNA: TGTGCCAGCAGCCCCAGGACAGACCCAACTAATGAAAAACTGTTTTTT
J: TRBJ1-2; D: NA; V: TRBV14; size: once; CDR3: CASSPEINYGYTF; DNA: TGTGCCAGCAGCCCGGAGATAAACTATGGCTACACCTTC
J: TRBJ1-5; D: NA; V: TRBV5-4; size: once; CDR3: CASSLTGSNQPQHF; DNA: TGTGCCAGCAGCTTGACGGGGAGCAATCAGCCCCAGCATTTT
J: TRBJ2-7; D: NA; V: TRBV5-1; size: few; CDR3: CASSLGTGGRGQGDEQYF; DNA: TGCGCCAGCAGCTTGGGGACGGGGGGCAGGGGGCAAGGTGACGAGCAGTACTTC
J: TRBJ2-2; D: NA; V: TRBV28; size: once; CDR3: CASLRAGELFF; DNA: TGTGCCAGCCTCCGGGCCGGGGAGCTGTTTTTT
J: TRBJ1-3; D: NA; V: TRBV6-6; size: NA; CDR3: CASGLSGNTIYF; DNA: TGTGCCAGCGGCCTCTCTGGAAACACCATATATTTT
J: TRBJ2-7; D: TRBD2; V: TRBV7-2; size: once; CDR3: CASSGWTSGGLKGLYF; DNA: TGTGCCAGCAGCGGTTGGACTAGCGGGGGGTTAAAAGGGCTGTACTTC
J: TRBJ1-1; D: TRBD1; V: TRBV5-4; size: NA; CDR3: CASSLQGAENTEAFF; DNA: TGTGCCAGCAGCCTACAGGGGGCGGAGAACACTGAAGCTTTCTTT
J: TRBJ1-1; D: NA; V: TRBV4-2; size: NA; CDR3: CASSQRQGMNTEAFF; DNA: TGTGCCAGCAGCCAACGGCAGGGGATGAACACTGAAGCTTTCTTT
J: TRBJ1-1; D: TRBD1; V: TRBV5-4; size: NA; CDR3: CASSSLGQGAPMNTEAFF; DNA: TGTGCCAGCAGCTCGTTGGGACAGGGGGCCCCGATGAACACTGAAGCTTTCTTT
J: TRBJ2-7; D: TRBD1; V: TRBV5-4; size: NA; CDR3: CASSSPGTGTYEQYF; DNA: TGTGCCAGCAGCTCACCCGGGACAGGAACATACGAGCAGTACTTC